The entry below gives a single T cell receptor (beta chain) sequence along with its context. Its antigen is not identified. Primers for the PCR totalled 60 Vbeta and 13 Jbeta. Libraries were prepared by immunoSEQ multiplex PCR; TCRdb keeps only in-frame clonotypes and omits some of them. The repertoire holds 150,000 to 200,000 clones, around four fifths seen once, with roughly 1.4% in the top ten. Healthy bone marrow donors formed the donor group. The sample is drawn from a study of cytomegalovirus exposure and HLA in healthy donors. Notes on the study in general: A likely sequencing artifact accounted for one observed cluster of highly shared sequence variants.

Per the germline V gene, CDR1 is MNHEY and CDR2 is SMNVEV (reference sequence). The CDR3 is 15 residues long. With 6 bases clipped from V and 2 bases from J, the junction kept 9 bases outside the gene matches. The V gene is TRBV27, the J gene TRBJ2-7; 8 bases align to TRBD1. The sequenced sample consisted of PBMCs. The receptor was derived from a woman aged 30 to 39 in good health and CMV-seropositive. The CDR3 sequence: CASSKRDRSTYEQYF. The CDR3 coding sequence is TGTGCCAGCAGCAAACGGGACAGGTCGACCTACGAGCAGTACTTC.